What follows are 27 T cell receptor beta chains derived from one specimen sequenced in a study of persistence of HIV-infected CD4 T cells. No antigen has been identified for these receptors. The libraries were made with immunoSEQ version 4 in survey mode. The assay was immunoSEQ multiplex PCR, and TCRdb's table has in-frame clones only and misses some. The top ten clones hold 1.5% to 2.5% of a sample with 7,500 to 9,500 clones, more than 65% of them seen once. The stimulus was an HIV-1 Gag 15-mer peptide pool, about 1 ug/peptide/mL. Sorting selected CD4+ T cells upregulating both CD40 ligand and CD69. The sample consisted of CD4+ T cells sorted from PBMCs after roughly 18-hour stimulation, taken from a patient who received antiretroviral therapy. These receptors were taken from an adult woman with HIV who was CMV-seropositive.

CDR3 in amino acids: CASSHMGRETQYF. For the CDR3, the DNA is TGTGCCAGCAGCCATATGGGGAGAGAGACCCAGTACTTC. This chain joins TRBV14 and TRBJ2-5; a weak D match, TRBD2 (5 bases). The CDR3 has 13 residues. Germline assignment: CDR1 SGHDN and CDR2 FVKESK. V lost 3 bases and J lost 4, with 9 bases in between. The complete variable domain, with remaining parts taken from reference TRBV14 and TRBJ2-5, reads EAGVTQFPSHSVIEKGQTVTLRCDPISGHDNLYWYRRVMGKEIKFLLHFVKESKQDESGMPNNRFLAERTGGTYSTLKVQPAELEDSGVYFCASSHMGRETQYFGPGTRLLVL.

The CDR3 nucleotides are TGTGCCAGCAGTGAACGTCGCGGGGCCGAGCAGTTCTTC. Its translation: CASSERRGAEQFF. This chain connects TRBV6-1 to TRBJ2-1, with a tentative D call TRBD2 (6 bases). Trimming shortened V by 2 bases and J by 10 bases, and 12 bases separated the two germline ends. Germline loops: CDR1 MNHNS, CDR2 SASEGT. This CDR3 comprises 13 residues.

The chain combines TRBV5-6 with TRBJ2-1; 9 nucleotides agree with TRBD1. Trimming removed 3 bases from V and 7 bases from J; junction bases left unmatched: 8. Germline CDR1 is SGHDT and CDR2 is YYEEEE. The CDR3 is 15 amino acids. The CDR3 spells CASSSGTGKVNEQFF. CDR3 in DNA: TGTGCCAGCAGCTCCGGGACAGGGAAGGTAAATGAGCAGTTCTTC.

The CDR3, as DNA: TGTGCCAGCAGTGCTAGCGGGAGCACTTACAATGAGCAGTTCTTC. It encodes CASSASGSTYNEQFF. The gene calls are TRBV6-4 and TRBJ2-1; 10 nucleotides line up with TRBD2. Germline V gives CDR1 MRHNA, CDR2 SNTAGT. V gave up 4 bases and J gave up 4 bases; unmatched junction bases: 4. This CDR3 is 15 amino acids long.

The V and J genes are TRBV30 and TRBJ1-2; D gene uncertain. Trimming pared 2 bases from V and 2 bases from J, leaving 12 bases between. The germline V gene encodes CDR1 GTSNPN and CDR2 SVGIG (reference sequence). This CDR3 is 14 amino acids long. CDR3 loop: CAWSRLRVNYGYTF. DNA of the CDR3: TGTGCCTGGAGTCGCTTAAGGGTGAACTATGGCTACACCTTC.

J is TRBJ2-3 and V is TRBV29-1; 7 nucleotides line up with TRBD2. Germline V gene lookup returns CDR1 SQVTM and CDR2 ANQGSEA. The V segment lost 5 bases and the J segment 3 bases; nucleotides outside the gene matches: 8. The CDR3 runs 14 residues. The CDR3 reads CSVKRDARTDTQYF. CDR3 coding DNA: TGCAGCGTTAAGCGGGATGCACGAACAGATACGCAGTATTTT.

This chain links TRBV27 with TRBJ2-1, with TRBD2 matching 10 bases. CDR3 size: 17 residues. Losses at the gene ends were 1 base for V and 8 bases for J; bases not matched to a gene: 11. Looked up from germline, CDR1 is MNHEY and CDR2 is SMNVEV (reference sequence). CDR3 DNA sequence: TGTGCCAGCAGTTTATTATGGTTTAGCGGGAGGCTCGATGAGCAGTTCTTC. Encoded protein: CASSLLWFSGRLDEQFF.

The rearrangement joins TRBV24-1 to TRBJ1-1; a weak D match, TRBD1 (6 bases). The CDR3 runs to 21 residues. Trimming removed 0 bases from V and 0 bases from J, with 25 bases in between. The germline V gene encodes CDR1 KGHDR and CDR2 SFDVKD. DNA of the CDR3: TGTGCCACCAGTGATTTGCGTGTCGCTGAGGGGGGCAAGAGTTTGAACACTGAAGCTTTCTTT. It translates to CATSDLRVAEGGKSLNTEAFF.

This clone has a single count. V gene TRBV5-6 combines with J gene TRBJ1-2, with D maybe TRBD1 (6 bases). Trimming shortened V by 4 bases and J by 8 bases, and 21 bases separated the two germline ends. The V gene's germline CDR1 is SGHDT and CDR2 YYEEEE. The CDR3 runs 15 residues. The CDR3 coding sequence is TGTGCCAGCAGCCACTCACAGGGCTCAGTGGGAGGCTACACCTTC. Encoded protein: CASSHSQGSVGGYTF.

This chain connects TRBV30 to TRBJ1-5; a weak D match, TRBD1 (6 bases). Germline CDR1 reads GTSNPN; CDR2 reads SVGIG (reference sequence). The CDR3 runs 14 residues. Trimming removed 3 bases at V and 5 bases at J, with 14 bases between. Here the CDR3 DNA reads TGTGCCTGGAGATCTGGGGGGCTCGATCAGCCCCAGCATTTT. Protein sequence: CAWRSGGLDQPQHF.

The rearrangement joins TRBV18 to TRBJ2-7, with 7 bases matching TRBD1. The J segment lost 2 bases and the V segment lost 1 base, leaving 2 bases of the junction unmatched. The germline CDR1 and CDR2 sequences are KGHSH and LQKENI. This CDR3 has 14 amino acids. The CDR3 sequence: CASSPRQGTYEQYF. The CDR3 coding sequence is TGTGCCAGCTCACCACGACAGGGTACCTACGAGCAGTACTTC.

Comments on this clone: The identical CDR3 is also encoded by other nucleotide sequences in the sample. The chain is built from TRBV30 and TRBJ1-1, with 7 bases matching TRBD1. The CDR3 has 13 residues. V lost 5 bases, J lost 7 bases, and 10 bases stayed unmatched. Germline CDR1 is GTSNPN and CDR2 is SVGIG (reference sequence). The CDR3 DNA sequence: TGTGCCTGGGTAACAGGGGCCCGGAGTGAAGCTTTCTTT. This encodes CAWVTGARSEAFF.

The chain couples TRBV6-4 to TRBJ1-6; D remains unclear. This CDR3 is built from 14 residues. The V end lost 3 bases, the J end lost 7 bases, and 10 bases lay between the germline ends. The germline V gene has CDR1 MRHNA and CDR2 SNTAGT. The chain's CDR3 is CASSERRTNSPLHF. As DNA, the CDR3 is TGTGCCAGCAGTGAACGTAGGACCAATTCACCCCTCCACTTT.

The chain combines TRBV5-1 with TRBJ2-4; a weak D match, TRBD1 (6 bases). CDR1 is SGHRS, CDR2 YFSETQ, per germline. The V and J ends lost 4 bases and 2 bases respectively, with 10 bases between them. The CDR3 is 14 amino acids. In DNA form, the CDR3 reads TGCGCCAGCAGCACCGGACAGTCCAAAAACATTCAGTACTTC. It is translated as CASSTGQSKNIQYF.

V is TRBV7-9 and J is TRBJ1-4; TRBD1 is a possible D gene (5 bases). Germline-derived CDR1 and CDR2 are SEHNR and FQNEAQ (reference sequence). The CDR3 consists of 11 residues. Trimming stripped 5 bases from V and 11 bases from J, with 9 bases between. The chain's CDR3 is CASSNRDKLFF. In DNA, the CDR3 is TGTGCCAGCAGCAACCGGGACAAACTGTTTTTT. Drawing the rest from reference TRBV7-9 and TRBJ1-4, the complete variable domain is DTGVSQNPRHKITKRGQNVTFRCDPISEHNRLYWYRQTLGQGPEFLTYFQNEAQLEKSRLLSDRFSAERPKGSFSTLEIQRTEQGDSAMYLCASSNRDKLFFGSGTQLSVL.

The chain is built from TRBV5-1 and TRBJ1-6; D is undetermined. V lost 0 bases and J lost 8, with 12 bases in between. Germline V gene data show CDR1 as SGHRS and CDR2 as YFSETQ. The CDR3 sequence is 15 residues long. The CDR3 here is CASSLAGEDHSPLHF. As DNA, the CDR3 is TGCGCCAGCAGCTTGGCCGGGGAGGATCATTCACCCCTCCACTTT.

In the case of this clone: Within the sample, other DNA sequences also encode this same CDR3. The chain links TRBV9 to TRBJ2-5; TRBD2 matches 11 bases. Germline V lookup: CDR1 SGDLS, CDR2 YYNGEE. Germline trimming cut 0 bases from V and 2 bases from J; bases unmatched to any gene: 3. This CDR3 region has 16 residues. The CDR3 DNA follows: TGTGCCAGCAGCGTAGGACTAGCGGGGACTCAAGAGACCCAGTACTTC. Encoded protein: CASSVGLAGTQETQYF.

This clone has just a few counts. This rearrangement joins TRBV7-8 to TRBJ2-3, with D possibly TRBD2 on 6 matching bases. Trimming left V 3 bases short and J 1 base short, with 11 bases between. Per germline, CDR1 SGHVS and CDR2 FQNEAQ. There are 15 residues in the CDR3. The CDR3 nucleotides are TGTGCCAGCAGCTTCAACACGGGAGGCACAGATACGCAGTATTTT. Protein sequence: CASSFNTGGTDTQYF.

V and J are TRBV2 and TRBJ2-2; 10 positions agree with TRBD1. CDR3 size: 15 residues. Unmatched junction bases numbered 3, after V lost 6 bases and J lost 2 bases. CDR1 is SNHLY, CDR2 FYNNEI, per germline. In DNA form, the CDR3 reads TGTGCCAGCAGAGGGACAGGGGCCAACACCGGGGAGCTGTTTTTT. This encodes CASRGTGANTGELFF.

The CDR3 DNA sequence: TGTGCCAGCTCACCCGACAGGGGATCCTACGAGCAGTACTTC. It yields the protein CASSPDRGSYEQYF. The chain couples TRBV18 to TRBJ2-7; 8 bases are shared with TRBD1. V shed 3 bases, J shed 1 base, and the junction held 2 bases outside the gene matches. The CDR3 extends over 14 amino acids. From germline, CDR1 is KGHSH and CDR2 LQKENI.

This chain's CDR3 is CAIRMTGRAFF. CDR3 bases: TGTGCCATCAGGATGACAGGGCGAGCTTTCTTT. This sequence joins TRBV10-3 and TRBJ1-1, with 7 positions matching TRBD1. CDR1 and CDR2 (germline): ENHRY, SYGVKD. The CDR3 loop spans 11 amino acids. After removal of 6 bases from V and 10 bases from J, the junction contained 5 bases not matched to a gene.

This clone was detected only once. The chain is built from TRBV18 and TRBJ1-2; no definite D call. The CDR3 is 13 residues long. CDR1 is KGHSH, CDR2 LQKENI, per germline. V lost 6 bases, J lost 10 bases, and 18 bases lay in between. DNA for the CDR3: TGTGCCAGCTCCTTTAGCAGACGGGAGTACTACACCTTC. This translates into CASSFSRREYYTF.

The chain recombines TRBV29-1 with TRBJ2-7, with a weak D call TRBD1 (5 bases). V lost 3 bases and J 6 bases, leaving 15 bases between the germline ends. CDR3 length: 13 residues. The germline V gene encodes CDR1 SQVTM and CDR2 ANQGSEA. DNA for the CDR3: TGCAGCGTTGAGAGCCAAATTGGGGCCGAGCAGTACTTC. Its translation: CSVESQIGAEQYF.

The J gene is TRBJ1-5, the V gene TRBV21-1. TRBV21-1 counts as a pseudogene. The CDR3 runs 14 residues. The CDR3 sequence: CASSRTESNQPQHF. In DNA, the CDR3 is TGTGCCAGCAGCCGGACGGAGTCTAATCAGCCCCAGCATTTT.

V is TRBV10-3 and J is TRBJ2-7; TRBD1 matches at 7 bases. The germline V gene has CDR1 ENHRY and CDR2 SYGVKD. CDR3 length: 15 amino acids. V shed 4 bases, J shed 4 bases, and the junction held 10 bases outside the gene matches. CDR3 sequence reads: CAISALGQKTYEQYF. For the CDR3, the DNA is TGTGCCATCAGTGCGTTGGGACAGAAGACATACGAGCAGTACTTC.

The gene calls are TRBV28 and TRBJ1-4, with D perhaps TRBD1 (6 bases). Germline CDR1 and CDR2: MDHEN and SYDVKM. The length of the CDR3 is 15 residues. The V and J ends lost 8 bases and 4 bases respectively, with 17 bases between them. The CDR3 DNA follows: TGTGCCAGCCGGGGGGGAGGGGGGCTTAATGAAAAACTGTTTTTT. The encoded protein is CASRGGGGLNEKLFF.

The V and J genes are TRBV5-4 and TRBJ2-3; D unresolved. Germline CDR1 reads SGHNT; CDR2 reads YYREEE (reference sequence). The CDR3 extends over 16 amino acids. The V and J ends lost 0 bases and 6 bases respectively, with 17 bases between them. Written as DNA, the CDR3 is TGTGCCAGCAGCTTGGCCGGGCTGGCAGGCCCCGATACGCAGTATTTT. Translated, it gives CASSLAGLAGPDTQYF.